These 32 T cell receptor beta chains were all obtained from the same sample, sequenced in a study of identical twins. TCRdb re-called the 5' RACE reads through MiXCR, storing one row per CDR3 protein. The table includes hundreds of thousands of distinct CDR3 sequences, 7% to 7.5% detected once. The data were also submitted as part of a second study, on yellow fever vaccine responses in identical twins.

Material: PBMCs. Receptors were obtained from a woman aged 18 to 35 in good health.

The sample holds many counts of this clonotype. This chain connects TRBV6-1 to TRBJ1-1, with 7 bases identical to TRBD1. This CDR3 contains 14 residues. Trimming at V came to 5 bases and at J to 8 bases, leaving 11 bases not matched to a gene. CDR1 and CDR2 (germline): MNHNS, SASEGT. The CDR3 is CASSPRQGGNEAFF. CDR3 sequence (DNA): TGTGCCAGCAGTCCCCGACAGGGAGGCAACGAAGCTTTCTTT.

This clonotype came up many times. The genes are TRBV20-1 and TRBJ1-1; 8 bases agree with TRBD1. CDR3 length: 15 amino acids. V dropped 0 bases and J dropped 3; count of bases not matched to a gene: 6. Germline V gives CDR1 DFQATT, CDR2 SNEGSKA (reference sequence). CDR3 sequence reads: CSARDRTGSDTEAFF. As DNA, the CDR3 is TGCAGTGCTAGAGATAGGACAGGGTCGGACACTGAAGCTTTCTTT.

The J gene is TRBJ2-5, the V gene TRBV18; TRBD1 agrees at 10 bases. The CDR3 extends over 15 amino acids. The V segment lost 5 bases and the J segment 5 bases; nucleotides outside the gene matches: 8. Per the germline V gene, CDR1 is KGHSH and CDR2 is LQKENI. CDR3 in amino acids: CASSTGTGALETQYF. The CDR3, as DNA: TGTGCCAGCTCAACCGGGACAGGGGCTTTGGAGACCCAGTACTTC.

This clonotype was detected only a few times. The V and J genes are TRBV15 and TRBJ2-5; possibly TRBD2 for D (7 bases). The CDR3 has 14 residues. V was shortened by 4 bases and J by 6 bases, with 15 bases between the two germline ends. Germline V lookup: CDR1 LNHNV, CDR2 YYDKDF (reference sequence). CDR3 DNA sequence: TGTGCCACCAGCAACCGGGGGGCTTTAAAGACCCAGTACTTC. As protein: CATSNRGALKTQYF.

Only a few counts were recorded for this clonotype. The chain employs TRBV29-1 and TRBJ2-7; 9 positions agree with TRBD1. Germline lookup yields CDR1 SQVTM and CDR2 ANQGSEA. The J segment lost 2 bases and the V segment lost 6 bases, leaving 8 bases of the junction unmatched. This CDR3 region has 14 residues. The CDR3 loop is CSVPGQGNPYEQYF. Here the CDR3 DNA reads TGCAGCGTCCCAGGACAGGGGAACCCCTACGAGCAGTACTTC.

This clonotype came up many times. The chain has TRBV2 and TRBJ2-7, with 10 nucleotides matching TRBD1. Germline loops: CDR1 SNHLY, CDR2 FYNNEI. V was clipped by 6 bases and J by 0 bases; unmatched bases: 2. CDR3 size: 14 residues. CDR3 sequence: CASRGTGASYEQYF. The CDR3 nucleotides read TGTGCCAGCAGGGGGACAGGGGCCTCCTACGAGCAGTACTTC. Full variable domain (remainder filled in from reference TRBV2 and TRBJ2-7): EPEVTQTPSHQVTQMGQEVILRCVPISNHLYFYWYRQILGQKVEFLVSFYNNEISEKSEIFDDQFSVERPDGSNFTLKIRSTKLEDSAMYFCASRGTGASYEQYFGPGTRLTVT.

In this sample, this clonotype turned up many times. This sequence joins TRBV29-1 and TRBJ2-5; D perhaps matches TRBD2 (7 bases). The CDR3 has 13 residues. Germline assignment: CDR1 SQVTM and CDR2 ANQGSEA. V shed 7 bases and J shed 1 base, with 13 bases lying between them. Here the CDR3 DNA reads TGCAGCGCCGAGGGGGGGGGCCAAGAGACCCAGTACTTC. Amino acid sequence: CSAEGGGQETQYF.

CDR3 sequence: CASSPSTSGGNNEQFF. In DNA form, the CDR3 reads TGTGCCAGCAGCCCGAGCACTAGCGGGGGAAACAATGAGCAGTTCTTC. The rearrangement uses TRBV7-9 and TRBJ2-1, with 11 bases that match TRBD2. Unmatched junction bases numbered 8, after V lost 5 bases and J lost 5 bases. The CDR3 loop spans 16 amino acids. CDR1 and CDR2 from the germline V gene are SEHNR and FQNEAQ (reference sequence). Full variable domain (remainder filled in from reference TRBV7-9 and TRBJ2-1): DTGVSQNPRHKITKRGQNVTFRCDPISEHNRLYWYRQTLGQGPEFLTYFQNEAQLEKSRLLSDRFSAERPKGSFSTLEIQRTEQGDSAMYLCASSPSTSGGNNEQFFGPGTRLTVL.

The gene calls are TRBV6-1 and TRBJ2-7, with D perhaps being TRBD1 or TRBD2 (5 bases each). CDR3 length: 13 residues. Germline CDR1 and CDR2: MNHNS and SASEGT. V lost 8 bases and J lost 6, with 17 bases in between. CDR3 in DNA: TGTGCCAGCCACCGTCCGGGACCGGCCGAGCAGTACGTC. It yields the protein CASHRPGPAEQYV.

This clonotype was counted many times. The chain carries TRBV3-1 and TRBJ2-7, with 7 positions matching TRBD1. After removal of 4 bases from V and 0 bases from J, the junction contained 3 bases not matched to a gene. This CDR3 spans 14 amino acids. Germline-derived CDR1 and CDR2 are LGHDT and YNNKEL (reference sequence). CDR3 bases: TGTGCCAGCAGCCCTGGGACAGCCTCCTACGAGCAGTACTTC. As protein: CASSPGTASYEQYF.

This clonotype was recorded at least ten times. The chain has TRBV12-3 or TRBV12-4 and TRBJ2-1; 11 nucleotides agree with TRBD2. CDR3 length equals 15 residues. V lost 4 bases to trimming and J lost 9 bases; unmatched junction nucleotides: 8. CDR3: CASSSGTSGMGEQFF. The DNA of the CDR3 is TGTGCCAGCAGTTCCGGGACTAGCGGTATGGGTGAGCAGTTCTTC.

This chain uses TRBV25-1 with TRBJ1-2, with D possibly matching TRBD1 (5 bases). Per germline, CDR1 MGHDK and CDR2 SYGVNS. V dropped 4 bases and J dropped 7 bases, with 16 bases sitting between them. The CDR3 contains 14 residues. CDR3 in DNA: TGTGCCAGCAGTGGCGCCAGGGCCCCTGGTGGCTACACCTTC. This sequence encodes CASSGARAPGGYTF.

This clonotype was picked up many times. Given the absence of the conserved phenylalanine or tryptophan at the CDR3 end, a read error is likely. The DNA is left out, because the CDR3 cannot be placed on it with certainty; the CDR3 is given as TCRdb lists it. This chain uses TRBV5-1 with TRBJ2-5; the DNA was not compared with TRBD2, the D call given in the table. CDR1 and CDR2 (germline): SGHRS, YFSETQ. The CDR3 region is 10 residues in length, termini included. The CDR3 sequence: CASSRESLAI.

In its sample, this clonotype was seen a few times. The chain uses TRBV7-2 and TRBJ1-1; D remains unclear. There are 14 residues in the CDR3. Germline values: CDR1 SGHTA, CDR2 FQGNSA. Trimming stripped 1 base from V and 1 base from J, with 7 bases between. The CDR3 here is CASSLVSANTEAFF. For the CDR3, the DNA is TGTGCCAGCAGCTTAGTGAGCGCGAACACTGAAGCTTTCTTT.

Only one count was recorded for this clonotype. This sequence joins TRBV7-9 and TRBJ2-1, with 9 bases that match TRBD2. Looked up from germline, CDR1 is SEHNR and CDR2 is FQNEAQ (reference sequence). This CDR3 spans 14 amino acids. V lost 5 bases, J lost 8 bases, and 7 bases stayed unmatched. CDR3 sequence reads: CASSGRLAVDEQFF. Written as DNA, the CDR3 is TGTGCCAGCAGCGGCCGACTAGCGGTGGATGAGCAGTTCTTC. Full variable domain (outside the CDR3, taken from reference TRBV7-9 and TRBJ2-1): DTGVSQNPRHKITKRGQNVTFRCDPISEHNRLYWYRQTLGQGPEFLTYFQNEAQLEKSRLLSDRFSAERPKGSFSTLEIQRTEQGDSAMYLCASSGRLAVDEQFFGPGTRLTVL.

This clonotype was detected many times. This CDR3 is CASSDWTGEKLFF. The DNA for the CDR3 is TGTGCCAGCAGCGACTGGACGGGTGAAAAACTGTTTTTT. This chain connects TRBV25-1 to TRBJ1-4; D gene ambiguous. Trimming cost V 6 bases and J 7 bases, with 12 bases left between them. The CDR3 spans 13 residues. Germline-derived CDR1 and CDR2 are MGHDK and SYGVNS.

This clonotype came up a few times. The chain links TRBV7-9 to TRBJ2-7, with 9 nucleotides matching TRBD2. J lost 5 bases, V lost 5 bases, and 4 bases had no gene match. CDR1 is SEHNR, CDR2 FQNEAQ, per germline (reference sequence). The CDR3 extends over 13 amino acids. The CDR3 DNA follows: TGTGCCAGCAGCCAGGGACTAGCCGACGAGCAGTACGTC. It codes for CASSQGLADEQYV.

The chain joins TRBV12-3 or TRBV12-4 to TRBJ2-7; D could derive from TRBD1 or TRBD2 (6 bases each). V was cut by 4 bases and J by 3 bases, with 22 bases left in between. The CDR3 covers 17 residues. DNA for the CDR3: TGTGCCAGCAGTTGGGCCTACAGGGTGCCGGGAGACTACGAGCAGTACTTC. This sequence encodes CASSWAYRVPGDYEQYF.

This sequence joins TRBV2 and TRBJ1-5; D unclear. The CDR3 consists of 13 residues. Germline CDR1 is SNHLY and CDR2 is FYNNEI. V was pared by 1 base and J by 7 bases, with 8 bases between. The DNA for the CDR3 is TGTGCCAGCAGTGAAGGCAGTCGGCAGCCCCAGCATTTT. This codes for CASSEGSRQPQHF.

This clonotype occurred a few times. The chain employs TRBV4-2 and TRBJ2-3; D call uncertain. Germline assignment: CDR1 LGHNA and CDR2 YNFKEQ. The CDR3 runs 15 residues. V was pared by 0 bases and J by 4 bases, with 11 bases between. The CDR3 DNA follows: TGTGCCAGCAGCCAAGATTTAGTAGCCGCAGATACGCAGTATTTT. It is translated as CASSQDLVAADTQYF.

The rearrangement uses TRBV7-9 and TRBJ1-2; D possibly corresponds to TRBD1 (5 bases). V was shortened by 5 bases and J by 7 bases, with 11 bases between the two germline ends. The CDR3 spans 12 residues. Germline loops: CDR1 SEHNR, CDR2 FQNEAQ (reference sequence). The CDR3 loop is CASSPGGLGYTF. The CDR3 bases are TGTGCCAGCAGCCCCGGGGGACTTGGCTACACCTTC.

The V and J genes are TRBV14 and TRBJ2-7; D uncertain. Germline-derived CDR1 and CDR2 are SGHDN and FVKESK. This CDR3 spans 13 amino acids. V lost 2 bases and J lost 10, with 15 bases in between. CDR3 amino acids: CASSQNPGLYQYF. The CDR3 bases are TGTGCCAGCAGCCAAAATCCGGGCCTTTATCAGTACTTC.

This clonotype was observed at least ten times. The J gene is TRBJ2-1, the V gene TRBV20-1; a weak D match, TRBD1 (5 bases). V lost 1 base and J 5 bases, leaving 24 bases between the germline ends. From germline, CDR1 is DFQATT and CDR2 SNEGSKA (reference sequence). The CDR3 length is 18 residues. This chain's CDR3 is CSARVLIRALMDHNEQFF. The CDR3 DNA follows: TGCAGTGCTAGAGTTCTGATCAGGGCTCTTATGGACCACAATGAGCAGTTCTTC.

This clonotype was seen a few times. This sequence joins TRBV12-3 or TRBV12-4 and TRBJ2-7; TRBD1 agrees at 9 bases. The CDR3 sequence is 15 residues long. With 6 bases clipped from V and 1 base from J, the junction kept 7 bases outside the gene matches. The CDR3 DNA is TGTGCCAGCAGCCCCTCCGGGACAGGGTCCTACGAGCAGTACTTC. As protein: CASSPSGTGSYEQYF.

Many counts were recorded for this clonotype. The chain recombines TRBV12-3 or TRBV12-4 with TRBJ1-1; D is ambiguous. The V and J ends lost 0 bases and 1 base respectively, with 9 bases between them. The length of the CDR3 is 15 residues. The CDR3 DNA is TGTGCCAGCAGTTTAGCGTTGGGAGGGAACACTGAAGCTTTCTTT. It translates to CASSLALGGNTEAFF.

This clonotype was counted many times. The chain carries TRBV28 and TRBJ2-1; no definite D call. V lost 5 bases, J lost 2 bases, and 13 bases lay in between. The CDR3 extends over 15 amino acids. The germline V gene encodes CDR1 MDHEN and CDR2 SYDVKM. The CDR3 loop reads CASSRVARAYNEQFF. The CDR3 coding sequence is TGTGCCAGCAGTAGGGTAGCCCGAGCCTACAATGAGCAGTTCTTC.

CDR3 DNA: TGTGCCAGCAGTATACAGATAACTAATGAAAAACTGTTTTTT. This codes for CASSIQITNEKLFF. The chain joins TRBV12-3 or TRBV12-4 to TRBJ1-4; D is uncertain. The CDR3 loop spans 14 amino acids. V dropped 5 bases and J dropped 1 base, with 8 bases sitting between them.

This clonotype was observed many times. The CDR3 sequence is CASSQGAEPYNEQFF. The CDR3, as DNA: TGTGCCAGCAGCCAGGGAGCGGAACCTTACAATGAGCAGTTCTTC. V usage is TRBV4-2 and J usage is TRBJ2-1, with a possible D match to TRBD2 (5 bases). Trimming pared 3 bases from V and 4 bases from J, leaving 13 bases between. In germline, CDR1 is LGHNA, CDR2 YNFKEQ. CDR3 length: 15 amino acids.

This sequence joins TRBV20-1 and TRBJ1-1, with 8 bases that match TRBD1. The CDR3 extends over 15 amino acids. Germline values: CDR1 DFQATT, CDR2 SNEGSKA (reference sequence). Trimming removed 8 bases from V and 1 base from J; junction bases left unmatched: 12. The CDR3 DNA follows: TGCAGTCCTCACATTTCCGGGACAGGGAACACTGAAGCTTTCTTT. Its protein is CSPHISGTGNTEAFF.

The chain combines TRBV7-2 with TRBJ2-3; no definite D call. The CDR3 consists of 15 residues. V lost 5 bases and J lost 10, with 22 bases in between. From germline, CDR1 is SGHTA and CDR2 FQGNSA. The CDR3 coding sequence is TGTGCCAGCAGCCAAAGTCTCATGTGGCCTGGGGCGCAGTATTTT. Translated, it gives CASSQSLMWPGAQYF.

The rearrangement joins TRBV7-8 to TRBJ2-5, with D hard to call. CDR1 SGHVS and CDR2 FQNEAQ come from the germline V gene. The V end lost 7 bases, the J end lost 1 base, and 10 bases lay between the germline ends. This CDR3 is 13 amino acids long. CDR3 sequence (DNA): TGTGCCAGCAACCACGCCTCCCAAGAGACCCAGTACTTC. Translation: CASNHASQETQYF.

The chain combines TRBV20-1 with TRBJ1-1; TRBD1 matches 8 bases. Looked up from germline, CDR1 is DFQATT and CDR2 is SNEGSKA (reference sequence). The CDR3 contains 13 residues. Losses at the gene ends were 6 bases for V and 4 bases for J; bases not matched to a gene: 7. The CDR3 DNA sequence: TGCAGTGCCAGCGGACAGGGAGGCACTGAAGCTTTCTTT. Its protein product is CSASGQGGTEAFF.